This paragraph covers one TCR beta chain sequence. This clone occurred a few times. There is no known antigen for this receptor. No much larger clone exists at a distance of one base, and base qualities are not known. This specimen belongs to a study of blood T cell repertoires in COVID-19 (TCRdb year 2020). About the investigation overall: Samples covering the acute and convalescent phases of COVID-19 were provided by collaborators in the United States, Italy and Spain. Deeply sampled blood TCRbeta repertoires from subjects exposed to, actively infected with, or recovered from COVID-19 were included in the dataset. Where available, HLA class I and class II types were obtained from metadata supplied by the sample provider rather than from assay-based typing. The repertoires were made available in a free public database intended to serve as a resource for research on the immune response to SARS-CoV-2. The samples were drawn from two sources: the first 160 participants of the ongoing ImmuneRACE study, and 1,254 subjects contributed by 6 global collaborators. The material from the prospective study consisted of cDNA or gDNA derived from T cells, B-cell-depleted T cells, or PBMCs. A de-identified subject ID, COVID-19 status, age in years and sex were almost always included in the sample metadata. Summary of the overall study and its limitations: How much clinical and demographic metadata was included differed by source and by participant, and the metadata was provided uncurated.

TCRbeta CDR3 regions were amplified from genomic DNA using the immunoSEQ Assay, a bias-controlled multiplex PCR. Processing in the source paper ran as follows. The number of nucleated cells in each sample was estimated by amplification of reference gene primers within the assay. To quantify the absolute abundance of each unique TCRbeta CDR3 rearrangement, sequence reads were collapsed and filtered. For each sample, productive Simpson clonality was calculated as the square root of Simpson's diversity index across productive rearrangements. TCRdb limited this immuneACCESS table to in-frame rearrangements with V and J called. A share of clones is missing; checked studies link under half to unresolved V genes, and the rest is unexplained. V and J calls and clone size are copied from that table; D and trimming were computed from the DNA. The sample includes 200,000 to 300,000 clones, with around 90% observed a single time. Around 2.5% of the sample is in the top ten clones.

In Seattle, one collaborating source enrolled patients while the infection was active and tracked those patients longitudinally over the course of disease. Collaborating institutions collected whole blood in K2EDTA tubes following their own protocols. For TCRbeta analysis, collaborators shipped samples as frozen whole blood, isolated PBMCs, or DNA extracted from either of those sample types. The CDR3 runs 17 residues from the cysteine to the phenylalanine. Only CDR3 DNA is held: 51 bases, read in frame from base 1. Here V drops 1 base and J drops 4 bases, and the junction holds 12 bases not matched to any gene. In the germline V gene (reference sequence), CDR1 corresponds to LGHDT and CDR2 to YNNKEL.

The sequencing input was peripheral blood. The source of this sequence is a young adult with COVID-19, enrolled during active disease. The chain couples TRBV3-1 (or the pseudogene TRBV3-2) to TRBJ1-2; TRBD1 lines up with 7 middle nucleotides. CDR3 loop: CASSQGSAQGVGYGYTF. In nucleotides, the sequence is TGTGCCAGCAGCCAAGGAAGTGCCCAGGGGGTCGGCTATGGCTACACCTTC.